This T cell receptor (beta chain) was recorded in a study of T cell responses to AZD1222 COVID-19 vaccine. Study results and caveats: Clonal diversity was possibly underestimated, and the donors were mostly white British, with more females.

The germline V gene has CDR1 SGDLS and CDR2 YYNGEE. The CDR3 extends over 13 amino acids. Trimming took off 4 bases at V and 4 bases at J, with 9 bases between the two ends. Repertoires were generated with immunoSEQ multiplex PCR, while TCRdb's copy carries only in-frame clones and drops some. The sample consists of 110,000 to 150,000 clones, more than 75% of them appearing once. In the case of this clone: The antigen is undetermined.

The chain recombines TRBV9 with TRBJ1-5; D is undetermined. The source of this sequence is an adult who received the AZD1222 COVID-19 vaccine. The sample in question was peripheral blood, obtained 28 days after the second AZD1222 dose. CDR3: CASSLKTNQPQHF. The CDR3 DNA is TGTGCCAGCAGCCTCAAAACTAATCAGCCCCAGCATTTT.